One sample yielded the 29 T cell receptor beta chains listed below, sequenced in a study of control samples from healthy donors and cancer patients. The repertoire was sequenced with immunoSEQ multiplex PCR; TCRdb's copy has only in-frame clones and lacks some. The data contain approximately 170,000 clones, 70% to 90% of them singletons. Sample: blood. The receptors here all came from a woman aged 25 to 39 in good health.

The chain joins TRBV7-9 to TRBJ1-2; TRBD1 might be the D (6 bases). This CDR3 is 15 amino acids long. The ends were cut back, 5 bases at V and 8 bases at J, with 21 bases in the middle. CDR1 and CDR2 (germline): SEHNR, FQNEAQ (reference sequence). The CDR3 protein is CASSPRQEASEGYTF. The DNA for the CDR3 is TGTGCCAGCAGCCCGCGACAGGAAGCTTCGGAAGGCTACACCTTC.

This clone was detected a few times. Other nucleotide sequences in the sample specify the same CDR3. DNA of the CDR3: TGTGCCAGCAGTTTGAACAGTTATCAGCCCCAGCATTTT. Amino acids: CASSLNSYQPQHF. This chain joins TRBV27 and TRBJ1-5; D is unclear. This CDR3 contains 13 residues. CDR1 MNHEY and CDR2 SMNVEV come from the germline V gene (reference sequence). The V and J ends lost 3 bases and 5 bases respectively, with 8 bases between them.

The V and J genes are TRBV5-1 and TRBJ2-3; a possible D gene is TRBD2 (5 bases). Germline V gives CDR1 SGHRS, CDR2 YFSETQ. The CDR3 contains 15 residues. V lost 2 bases and J 6 bases, leaving 16 bases between the germline ends. The CDR3 nucleotides are TGCGCCAGCAGCTTATTAGCGCGACCGGAGGATACGCAGTATTTT. This sequence encodes CASSLLARPEDTQYF.

The chain recombines TRBV11-2 with TRBJ1-1; D is unclear. Germline loops: CDR1 SGHAT, CDR2 FQNNGV. The CDR3 runs to 15 residues. The V end lost 1 base, the J end lost 0 bases, and 9 bases lay between the germline ends. DNA of the CDR3: TGTGCCAGCAGCTTAGCCATCAGCTTGAACACTGAAGCTTTCTTT. Its translation is CASSLAISLNTEAFF. Full variable domain (missing parts from reference TRBV11-2 and TRBJ1-1): EAGVAQSPRYKIIEKRQSVAFWCNPISGHATLYWYQQILGQGPKLLIQFQNNGVVDDSQLPKDRFSAERLKGVDSTLKIQPAKLEDSAVYLCASSLAISLNTEAFFGQGTRLTVV.

This clone was seen only a few times. This chain links TRBV6-5 with TRBJ2-3; D unresolved. Germline lookup yields CDR1 MNHEY and CDR2 SVGAGI. Deletions cut 0 bases from V and 4 bases from J, with 11 bases between. The CDR3 is 15 residues long. This CDR3 reads CASSYSRLRPDTQYF. The CDR3 DNA reads as TGTGCCAGCAGTTACTCTAGGTTAAGACCAGATACGCAGTATTTT.

V is TRBV6-5 and J is TRBJ2-6; TRBD2 is a possible D gene (5 bases). This CDR3 contains 16 residues. Germline V gives CDR1 MNHEY, CDR2 SVGAGI. V lost 0 bases to trimming and J lost 3 bases, with 9 bases between them. Written as DNA, the CDR3 is TGTGCCAGCAGTTACTCAACGGGGTTTGGGGCCAACGTCCTGACTTTC. It translates to CASSYSTGFGANVLTF.

The CDR3 sequence: CASSRRQGPGNTIYF. The CDR3 nucleotides read TGTGCCAGCAGCCGTCGACAGGGGCCCGGAAACACCATATATTTT. The rearrangement joins TRBV11-2 to TRBJ1-3; 8 nucleotides agree with TRBD1. Looked up from germline, CDR1 is SGHAT and CDR2 is FQNNGV. After removal of 5 bases from V and 4 bases from J, the junction contained 7 bases not matched to a gene. This CDR3 comprises 15 residues.

The chain employs TRBV27 and TRBJ2-3; D may be TRBD1 or TRBD2 (6 bases each). Trimming removed 9 bases from V and 0 bases from J, with 16 bases in between. The CDR3 length is 15 residues. Per germline, CDR1 MNHEY and CDR2 SMNVEV (reference sequence). The CDR3 sequence: CASSEGVASTDTQYF. The CDR3 nucleotides are TGTGCCAGTTCGGAGGGGGTAGCGAGCACAGATACGCAGTATTTT.

J is TRBJ2-7 and V is TRBV11-3; 12 bases line up with TRBD2. The CDR3 has 20 amino acids. The J segment lost 0 bases and the V segment lost 5 bases, leaving 17 bases of the junction unmatched. From germline, CDR1 is SGHNT and CDR2 YENEEA. This CDR3 reads CASSPVSTGLAGPSSYEQYV. The CDR3 nucleotides read TGTGCCAGCAGCCCCGTCAGTACGGGACTAGCGGGCCCTAGCTCCTACGAGCAGTACGTC.

There are a few counts of this clone. The V gene is TRBV20-1, the J gene TRBJ2-5; D possibly corresponds to TRBD2 (6 bases). CDR3 length equals 14 residues. V shed 3 bases and J shed 4 bases, with 15 bases lying between them. Germline V gene lookup returns CDR1 DFQATT and CDR2 SNEGSKA (reference sequence). The CDR3 DNA reads as TGCAGTGCTAGTTCGTCGTTAGCGGCAGAGACCCAGTACTTC. As protein: CSASSSLAAETQYF.

This chain links TRBV19 with TRBJ1-1; no definite D call. V was trimmed by 5 bases and J by 9 bases, leaving 16 bases between them. The length of the CDR3 is 13 residues. CDR1 is LNHDA, CDR2 SQIVND, per germline (reference sequence). CDR3 in amino acids: CASSADGGNKAFF. The CDR3 DNA follows: TGTGCCAGTAGTGCGGACGGAGGAAACAAAGCTTTCTTT.

J is TRBJ2-3 and V is TRBV3-1 (or the pseudogene TRBV3-2), with D possibly TRBD1 on 6 matching bases. The germline gives CDR1 LGHDT, CDR2 YNNKEL (reference sequence). CDR3 size: 15 residues. Trimming stripped 1 base from V and 0 bases from J, with 8 bases between. CDR3 in amino acids: CASSQGDTSTDTQYF. CDR3 nucleotides: TGTGCCAGCAGCCAAGGGGACACTAGCACAGATACGCAGTATTTT.

This sequence joins TRBV2 and TRBJ1-3; D is uncertain. CDR1 and CDR2 (germline): SNHLY, FYNNEI. Trimming cost V 3 bases and J 8 bases, with 11 bases left between them. This CDR3 spans 13 amino acids. The CDR3 bases are TGTGCCAGCAGTGAGGGTGTTCGTGACACCATATATTTT. This codes for CASSEGVRDTIYF.

V gene TRBV9 combines with J gene TRBJ2-3; 8 bases match TRBD2. After removal of 3 bases from V and 1 base from J, the junction contained 1 base not matched to a gene. Germline CDR1 and CDR2: SGDLS and YYNGEE. This CDR3 spans 14 amino acids. CDR3 in DNA: TGTGCCAGCAGCGCGCGGGGGGGCACAGATACGCAGTATTTT. It codes for CASSARGGTDTQYF.

This clone was counted only a few times. J is TRBJ1-4 and V is TRBV12-5; D is undetermined. Trimming left V 8 bases short and J 4 bases short, with 14 bases between. CDR1 is LGHNT, CDR2 FRNRAP, per germline. The CDR3 consists of 14 residues. CDR3 loop: CASSIGVRNEKLFF. The CDR3 nucleotides are TGTGCTAGTTCCATCGGAGTACGTAATGAAAAACTGTTTTTT.

The chain recombines TRBV9 with TRBJ2-3, with D possibly matching TRBD2 (6 bases). Germline-derived CDR1 and CDR2 are SGDLS and YYNGEE. V shed 1 base and J shed 4 bases, with 10 bases lying between them. CDR3 length: 14 residues. The CDR3 nucleotides read TGTGCCAGCAGCGTAATGTCGGGGGCAGATACGCAGTATTTT. Translating gives CASSVMSGADTQYF.

The chain carries TRBV11-2 and TRBJ1-3; D is unresolved. This CDR3 has 12 residues. From germline, CDR1 is SGHAT and CDR2 FQNNGV. Trimming removed 3 bases from V and 4 bases from J, with 4 bases in between. The CDR3 region is CASSLTGNTIYF. In DNA form, the CDR3 reads TGTGCCAGCAGCTTGACAGGAAACACCATATATTTT.

The CDR3 coding sequence is TGTGCCTGGAGTAACGGGGCGGGGGCCAACGTCCTGACTTTC. Encoded protein: CAWSNGAGANVLTF. This chain connects TRBV30 to TRBJ2-6; D may match TRBD1 or TRBD2 (5 bases each). Trimming cost V 2 bases and J 4 bases, with 9 bases left between them. The V gene's germline CDR1 is GTSNPN and CDR2 SVGIG (reference sequence). The CDR3 sequence is 14 residues long.

This clone was picked up one time. The V and J genes are TRBV5-6 and TRBJ2-2, with D perhaps matching TRBD1 (6 bases). V lost 2 bases, J lost 4 bases, and 12 bases lay in between. This CDR3 is built from 15 residues. The germline gives CDR1 SGHDT, CDR2 YYEEEE. Here the CDR3 reads CASSFRDILTGELFF. For the CDR3, the DNA is TGTGCCAGCAGCTTTCGGGACATACTCACCGGGGAGCTGTTTTTT.

This sequence joins TRBV7-8 and TRBJ1-4; 7 nucleotides agree with TRBD1. The germline V gene has CDR1 SGHVS and CDR2 FQNEAQ. The CDR3 has 16 residues. V lost 2 bases to trimming and J lost 6 bases; unmatched junction nucleotides: 9. As DNA, the CDR3 is TGTGCCAGCAGCTTAACCCCCGGGACAGCTGATGAAAAACTGTTTTTT. As protein: CASSLTPGTADEKLFF.

The chain couples TRBV6-6 to TRBJ1-5, with D possibly TRBD1 on 5 matching bases. Trimming removed 6 bases from V and 2 bases from J, with 14 bases in between. Germline-derived CDR1 and CDR2 are MNHNY and SVGAGI (reference sequence). This CDR3 contains 15 residues. CDR3 nucleotides: TGTGCCAGCAGCCGGGACCCTTCTGGCAATCAGCCCCAGCATTTT. Its protein is CASSRDPSGNQPQHF.

Only one count was recorded for this clone. V gene TRBV12-3 or TRBV12-4 combines with J gene TRBJ2-2, with D uncertain. CDR3 size: 11 residues. The CDR3 DNA is TGTGCGTCGGCCTACACCGGGGAGCTGTTTTTT. Residues: CASAYTGELFF.

J is TRBJ1-1 and V is TRBV3-1 (or the pseudogene TRBV3-2); D gene unclear. The CDR3 length is 16 residues. V dropped 4 bases and J dropped 0 bases, with 15 bases sitting between them. CDR1 is LGHDT and CDR2 is YNNKEL in the germline V gene (reference sequence). The CDR3 nucleotides read TGTGCCAGCAGCCCAAGGGCCAGAAAATTGAACACTGAAGCTTTCTTT. Its translation: CASSPRARKLNTEAFF.

The rearrangement uses TRBV10-3 and TRBJ2-5, with TRBD2 as a possible D gene (7 bases). This CDR3 has 14 amino acids. V was pared by 2 bases and J by 2 bases, with 9 bases between. Germline V gives CDR1 ENHRY, CDR2 SYGVKD. The DNA of the CDR3 is TGTGCCATCAGTGAGCGGGGGGCACAAGAGACCCAGTACTTC. Protein sequence: CAISERGAQETQYF.

The rearrangement joins TRBV6-5 to TRBJ1-6; possible D gene TRBD1, 6 bases. CDR3 length equals 13 residues. Trimming took 7 bases from V and 11 from J, leaving 15 bases between them. Germline CDR1 MNHEY, CDR2 SVGAGI. The CDR3 here is CASTGQRMAPLHF. The DNA for the CDR3 is TGTGCCAGCACAGGACAGAGAATGGCACCCCTCCACTTT.

The chain has TRBV27 and TRBJ1-2, with a tentative D call TRBD1 (5 bases). The CDR3 consists of 16 residues. V gave up 6 bases and J gave up 4 bases, with 21 bases separating them. Germline values: CDR1 MNHEY, CDR2 SMNVEV (reference sequence). The CDR3 bases are TGTGCCAGCAGCCCGAGGGGTAATCGCAGTCCCTATGGCTACACCTTC. Amino acid sequence: CASSPRGNRSPYGYTF.

There are a few counts of this clone. The J gene is TRBJ2-5, the V gene TRBV6-5; D remains ambiguous. This CDR3 region has 15 residues. CDR1 is MNHEY, CDR2 SVGAGI, per germline. Trimming cost V 0 bases and J 4 bases, with 12 bases left between them. The CDR3 loop is CASSYSNGVVETQYF. The CDR3 DNA is TGTGCCAGCAGTTACTCGAATGGTGTCGTAGAGACCCAGTACTTC.

Only a few counts were recorded for this clone. The chain recombines TRBV6-5 with TRBJ1-2, with 10 bases that match TRBD1. V was clipped by 4 bases and J by 2 bases; unmatched bases: 4. The CDR3 runs 15 residues. The germline V gene encodes CDR1 MNHEY and CDR2 SVGAGI. In DNA, the CDR3 is TGTGCCAGCAGTTTCGGGACAGGGGCAAACTATGGCTACACCTTC. It specifies CASSFGTGANYGYTF.

V is TRBV6-1 and J is TRBJ1-2; TRBD1 aligns across 9 bases. Per the germline V gene, CDR1 is MNHNS and CDR2 is SASEGT. The CDR3 is 17 amino acids. V was pared by 4 bases and J by 1 base, with 10 bases of the junction left unmatched. CDR3 in DNA: TGTGCCAGCAGTGTTTCTACAGGGGGCTACGATAACTATGGCTACACCTTC. It translates to CASSVSTGGYDNYGYTF.